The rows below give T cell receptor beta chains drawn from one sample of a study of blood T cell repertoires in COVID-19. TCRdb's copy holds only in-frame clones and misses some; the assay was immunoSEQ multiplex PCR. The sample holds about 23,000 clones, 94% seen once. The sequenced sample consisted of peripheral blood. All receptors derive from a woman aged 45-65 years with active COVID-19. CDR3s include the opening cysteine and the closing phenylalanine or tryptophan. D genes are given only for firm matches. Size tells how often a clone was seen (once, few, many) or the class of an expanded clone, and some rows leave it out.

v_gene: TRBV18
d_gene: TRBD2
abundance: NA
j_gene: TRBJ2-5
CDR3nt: TGTGCCAGCTCACCAAAGACTAGCGGGGTCCAAGAGACCCAGTACTTC
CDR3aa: CASSPKTSGVQETQYF

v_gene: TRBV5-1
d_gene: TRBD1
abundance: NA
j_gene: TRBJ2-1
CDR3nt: TGCGCCAGCAGCTTTGGTGGGACAGGAGGGAATGAGCAGTTCTTC
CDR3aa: CASSFGGTGGNEQFF

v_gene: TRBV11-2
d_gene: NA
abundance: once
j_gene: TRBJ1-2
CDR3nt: TGTGCCAGCAGCTTAGGGGAGGGCCCCATTCCCGTCTATGGCTACACCTTC
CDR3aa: CASSLGEGPIPVYGYTF

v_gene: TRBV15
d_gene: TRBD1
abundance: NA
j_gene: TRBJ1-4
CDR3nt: TGTGCCACCAGGAAGGGACAGGGGGAGGGAAAACTGTTTTTT
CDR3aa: CATRKGQGEGKLFF

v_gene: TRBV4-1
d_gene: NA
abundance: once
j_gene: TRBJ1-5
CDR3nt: TGCGCCAGCAGCCAGGGCTCCAATCAGCCCCAGCATTTT
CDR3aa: CASSQGSNQPQHF

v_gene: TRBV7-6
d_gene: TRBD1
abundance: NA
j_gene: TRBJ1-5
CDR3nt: TGTGCCAGCAGCTCAGGGACAGATCCGACTCAGCCCCAGCATTTT
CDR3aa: CASSSGTDPTQPQHF

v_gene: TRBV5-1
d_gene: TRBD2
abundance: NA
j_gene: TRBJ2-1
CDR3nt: TGCGCCAGCAGCTTCAATAGCGGGGGGGCCGGTTATGAGCAGTTCTTC
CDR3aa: CASSFNSGGAGYEQFF

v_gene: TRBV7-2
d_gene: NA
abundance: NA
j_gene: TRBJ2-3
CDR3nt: TGTGCCAGCAGCTTCGTCCGTACGCAGTATTTT
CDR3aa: CASSFVRTQYF

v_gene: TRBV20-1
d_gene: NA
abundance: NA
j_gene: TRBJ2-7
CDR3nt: TGCAGTGCTAGGAGCGGTCACGAGCAGTACTTC
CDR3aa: CSARSGHEQYF

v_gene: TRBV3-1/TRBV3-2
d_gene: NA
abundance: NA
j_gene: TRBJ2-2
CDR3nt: TGTGCCAGCAGCCATGCCTTGAGAGGGCGGGGCGGGGAGCTGTTTTTT
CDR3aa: CASSHALRGRGGELFF

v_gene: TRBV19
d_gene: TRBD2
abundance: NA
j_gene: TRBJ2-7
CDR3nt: TGTGCCAGTAGTACACTAGCGGGGAGGGAGCAGTACTTC
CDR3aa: CASSTLAGREQYF

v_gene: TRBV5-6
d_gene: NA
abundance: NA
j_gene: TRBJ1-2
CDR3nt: TGTGCCAGCAGCTTCGGGCAGGGTGATGGCTACACCTTC
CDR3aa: CASSFGQGDGYTF

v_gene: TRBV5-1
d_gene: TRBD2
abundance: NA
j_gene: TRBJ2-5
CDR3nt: TGCGCCAGCAGTCCGGGACTAGCGGGAAACAAAGAGACCCAGTACTTC
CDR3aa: CASSPGLAGNKETQYF

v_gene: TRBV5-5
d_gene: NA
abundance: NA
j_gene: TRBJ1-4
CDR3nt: TGTGCCAGCAGCTTGGGTCTATACAGGGAAACTAATGAAAAACTGTTTTTT
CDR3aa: CASSLGLYRETNEKLFF

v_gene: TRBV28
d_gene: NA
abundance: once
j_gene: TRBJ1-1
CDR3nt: TGTGCCAGCAGTCCAATGTCCCCGAGGAACACTGAAGCTTTCTTT
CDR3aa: CASSPMSPRNTEAFF

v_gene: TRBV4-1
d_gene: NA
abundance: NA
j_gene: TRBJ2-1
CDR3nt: TGCGCCAGCAGCAACCCAGCATACAGGGGAGGGCAGTTCTTC
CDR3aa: CASSNPAYRGGQFF

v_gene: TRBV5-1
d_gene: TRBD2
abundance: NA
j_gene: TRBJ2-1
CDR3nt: TGCGCCAGCAGCTTGGGTAGCGGGCCCATCAATGAGCAGTTCTTC
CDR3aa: CASSLGSGPINEQFF

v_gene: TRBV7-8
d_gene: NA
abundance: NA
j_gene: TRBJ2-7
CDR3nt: TGTGCCAGCAGCACCCGGGTCGCCTCGCCCGAGCAGTACTTC
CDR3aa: CASSTRVASPEQYF

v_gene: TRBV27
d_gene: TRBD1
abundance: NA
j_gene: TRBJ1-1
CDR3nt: TGTGCCAGCAGTTCCCGACAGGGAAAGGCTGAAGCTTTCTTT
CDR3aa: CASSSRQGKAEAFF

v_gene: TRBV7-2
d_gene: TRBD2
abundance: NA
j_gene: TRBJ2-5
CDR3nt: TGTGCCAGCAGCTTCGCCAGCGGGATGGCGGGGGAGACCCAGTACTTC
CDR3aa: CASSFASGMAGETQYF

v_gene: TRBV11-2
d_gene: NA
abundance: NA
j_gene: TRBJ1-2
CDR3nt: TGTGCCAGCAGCTCGATAAGTGCGGGATTCGGCTATGGCTACACCTTC
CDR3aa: CASSSISAGFGYGYTF